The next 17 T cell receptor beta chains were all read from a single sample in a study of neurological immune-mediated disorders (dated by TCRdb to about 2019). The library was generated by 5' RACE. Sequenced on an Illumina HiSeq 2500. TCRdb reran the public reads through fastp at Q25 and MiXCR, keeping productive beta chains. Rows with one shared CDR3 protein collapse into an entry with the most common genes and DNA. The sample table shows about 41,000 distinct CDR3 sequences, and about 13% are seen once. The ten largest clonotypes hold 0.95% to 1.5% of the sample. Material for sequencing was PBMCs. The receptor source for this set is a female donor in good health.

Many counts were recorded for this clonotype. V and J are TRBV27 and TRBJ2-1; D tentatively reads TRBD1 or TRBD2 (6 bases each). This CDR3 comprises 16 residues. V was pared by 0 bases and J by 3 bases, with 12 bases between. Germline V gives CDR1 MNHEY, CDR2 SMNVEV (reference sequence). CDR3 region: CASSLSIGGLYNEQFF. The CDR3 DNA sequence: TGTGCCAGCAGTTTATCGATCGGGGGCCTCTACAATGAGCAGTTCTTC.

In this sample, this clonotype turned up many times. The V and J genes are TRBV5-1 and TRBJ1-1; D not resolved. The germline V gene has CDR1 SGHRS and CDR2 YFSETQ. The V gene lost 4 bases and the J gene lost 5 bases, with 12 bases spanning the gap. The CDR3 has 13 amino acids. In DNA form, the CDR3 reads TGCGCCAGCAGCCTGGGTCTGAGGACTGAAGCTTTCTTT. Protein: CASSLGLRTEAFF.

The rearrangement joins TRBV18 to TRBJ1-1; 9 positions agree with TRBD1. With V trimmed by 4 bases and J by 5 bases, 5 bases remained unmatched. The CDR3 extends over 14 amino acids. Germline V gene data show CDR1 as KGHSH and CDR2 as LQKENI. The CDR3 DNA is TGTGCCAGCTCACAGGGGACAGGGATAACTGAAGCTTTCTTT. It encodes CASSQGTGITEAFF.

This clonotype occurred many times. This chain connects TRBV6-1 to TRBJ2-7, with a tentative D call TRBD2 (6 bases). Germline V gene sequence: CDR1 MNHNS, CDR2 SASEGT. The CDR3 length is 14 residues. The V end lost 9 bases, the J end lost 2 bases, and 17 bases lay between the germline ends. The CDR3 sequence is CASRGSPGTYEQYF. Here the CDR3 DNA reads TGTGCCAGTCGGGGGTCACCGGGAACCTACGAGCAGTACTTC.

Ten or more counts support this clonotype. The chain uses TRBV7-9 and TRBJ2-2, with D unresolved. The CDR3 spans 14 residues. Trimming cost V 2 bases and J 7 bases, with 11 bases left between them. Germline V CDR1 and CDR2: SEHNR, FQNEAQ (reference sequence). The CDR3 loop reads CASSLQYSGGELFF. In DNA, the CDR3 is TGTGCCAGCAGCTTACAATACTCAGGCGGGGAGCTGTTTTTT. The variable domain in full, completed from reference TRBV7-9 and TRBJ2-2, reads DTGVSQNPRHKITKRGQNVTFRCDPISEHNRLYWYRQTLGQGPEFLTYFQNEAQLEKSRLLSDRFSAERPKGSFSTLEIQRTEQGDSAMYLCASSLQYSGGELFFGEGSRLTVL.

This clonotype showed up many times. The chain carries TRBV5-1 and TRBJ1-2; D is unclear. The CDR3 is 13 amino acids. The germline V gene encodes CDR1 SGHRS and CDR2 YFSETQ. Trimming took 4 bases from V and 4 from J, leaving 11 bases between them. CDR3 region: CASSDTGPYGYTF. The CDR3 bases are TGCGCCAGCAGCGACACCGGCCCCTATGGCTACACCTTC.

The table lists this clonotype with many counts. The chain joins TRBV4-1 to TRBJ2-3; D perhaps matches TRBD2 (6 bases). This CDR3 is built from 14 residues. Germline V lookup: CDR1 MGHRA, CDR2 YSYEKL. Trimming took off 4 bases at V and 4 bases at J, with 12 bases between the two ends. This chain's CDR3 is CASSRPGVSDTQYF. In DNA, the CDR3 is TGCGCCAGCAGCCGCCCGGGGGTTTCAGATACGCAGTATTTT.

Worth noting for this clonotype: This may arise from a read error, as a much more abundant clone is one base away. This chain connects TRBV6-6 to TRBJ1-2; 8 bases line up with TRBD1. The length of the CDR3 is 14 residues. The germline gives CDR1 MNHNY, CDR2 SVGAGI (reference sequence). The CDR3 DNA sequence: TGTGCCAGCAGAACTCCCGTTAACAGGGGGAGAGTCGACTTC. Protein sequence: CASRTPVNRGRVDF.

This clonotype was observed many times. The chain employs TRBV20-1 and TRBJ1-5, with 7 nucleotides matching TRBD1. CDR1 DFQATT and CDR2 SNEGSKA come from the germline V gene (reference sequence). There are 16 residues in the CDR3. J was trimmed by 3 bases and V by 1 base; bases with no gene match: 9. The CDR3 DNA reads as TGCAGTGCTAGAGGAGCGACAGGGAATTCCAATCAGCCCCAGCATTTT. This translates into CSARGATGNSNQPQHF.

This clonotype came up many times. The CDR3 region has the DNA TGCAGTGCACCTACGGGGATTAGCACAGATACGCAGTATTTT. Protein sequence: CSAPTGISTDTQYF. The rearrangement joins TRBV20-1 to TRBJ2-3; maybe TRBD2 (5 bases). From germline, CDR1 is DFQATT and CDR2 SNEGSKA (reference sequence). Between the trimmed V and J ends, which lost 6 bases and 0 bases, there was a span of 13 bases. The CDR3 contains 14 residues.

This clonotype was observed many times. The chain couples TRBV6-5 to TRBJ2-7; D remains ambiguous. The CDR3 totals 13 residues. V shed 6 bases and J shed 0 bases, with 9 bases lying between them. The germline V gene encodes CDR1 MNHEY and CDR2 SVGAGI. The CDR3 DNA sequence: TGTGCCAGCAGCCCAGCTACCTCCTACGAGCAGTACTTC. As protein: CASSPATSYEQYF.

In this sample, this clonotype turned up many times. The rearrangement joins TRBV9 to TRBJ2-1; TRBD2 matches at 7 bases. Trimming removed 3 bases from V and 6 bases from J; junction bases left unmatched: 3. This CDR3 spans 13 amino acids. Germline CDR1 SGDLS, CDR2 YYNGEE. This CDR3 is CASSGRTSNEQFF. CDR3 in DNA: TGTGCCAGCAGCGGGAGGACTAGCAATGAGCAGTTCTTC.

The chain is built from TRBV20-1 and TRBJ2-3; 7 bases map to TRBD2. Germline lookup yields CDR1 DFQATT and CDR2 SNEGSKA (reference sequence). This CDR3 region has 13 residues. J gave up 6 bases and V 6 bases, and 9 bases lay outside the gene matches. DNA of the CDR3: TGCAGTGCCCCGACTAGCCGGAGGGATACGCAGTATTTT. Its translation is CSAPTSRRDTQYF.

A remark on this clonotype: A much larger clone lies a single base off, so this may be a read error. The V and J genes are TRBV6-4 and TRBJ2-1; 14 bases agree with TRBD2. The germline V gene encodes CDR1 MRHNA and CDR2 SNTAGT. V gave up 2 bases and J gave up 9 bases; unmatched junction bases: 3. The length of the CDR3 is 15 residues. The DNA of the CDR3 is TGTGCCAGCAGTGACGTGACTAGCGGGAGGGTTGAGCAGTTCTTC. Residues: CASSDVTSGRVEQFF.

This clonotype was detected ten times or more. CDR3 sequence reads: CSARRTGVNLAEAFF. The CDR3 coding sequence is TGCAGTGCTAGGCGGACAGGGGTGAATCTCGCTGAAGCTTTCTTT. This chain uses TRBV20-1 with TRBJ1-1; TRBD1 aligns across 9 bases. V lost 3 bases, J lost 6 bases, and 11 bases stayed unmatched. The CDR3 length is 15 residues. Germline assignment: CDR1 DFQATT and CDR2 SNEGSKA (reference sequence).

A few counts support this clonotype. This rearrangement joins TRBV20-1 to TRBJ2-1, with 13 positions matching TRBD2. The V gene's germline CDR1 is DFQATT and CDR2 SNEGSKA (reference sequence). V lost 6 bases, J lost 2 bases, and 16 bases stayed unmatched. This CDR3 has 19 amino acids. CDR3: CSALNSRGLAGETYNEQFF. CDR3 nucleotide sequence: TGCAGTGCCCTCAACTCGCGCGGACTAGCGGGAGAGACCTACAATGAGCAGTTCTTC.

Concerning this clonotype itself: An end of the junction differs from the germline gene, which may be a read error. The CDR3 bases are TGTGTCAGCAGGGCAGGGGGACAAAACACTGAAGCTTTCTTT. Protein product: CVSRAGGQNTEAFF. The J gene is TRBJ1-1, the V gene TRBV12-3 or TRBV12-4, with 7 bases identical to TRBD1. The CDR3 extends over 14 amino acids.